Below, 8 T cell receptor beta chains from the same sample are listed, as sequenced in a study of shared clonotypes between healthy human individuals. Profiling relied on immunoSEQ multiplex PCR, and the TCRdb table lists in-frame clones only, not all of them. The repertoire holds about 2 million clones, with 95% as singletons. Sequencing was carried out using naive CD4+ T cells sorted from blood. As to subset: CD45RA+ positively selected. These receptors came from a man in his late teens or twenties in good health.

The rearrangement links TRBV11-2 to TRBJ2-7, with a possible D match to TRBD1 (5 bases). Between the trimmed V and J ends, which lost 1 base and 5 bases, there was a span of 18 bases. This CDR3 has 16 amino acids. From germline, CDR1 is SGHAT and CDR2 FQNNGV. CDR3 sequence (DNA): TGTGCCAGCAGCTTAGTCGCAGGGTCCCTAAGAAACGAGCAGTACTTC. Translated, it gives CASSLVAGSLRNEQYF.

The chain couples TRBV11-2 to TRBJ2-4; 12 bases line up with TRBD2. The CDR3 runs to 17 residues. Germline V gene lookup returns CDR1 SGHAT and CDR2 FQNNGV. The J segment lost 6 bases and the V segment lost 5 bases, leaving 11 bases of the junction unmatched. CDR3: CASSHSSGRATGNIQYF. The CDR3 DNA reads TGTGCCAGCAGCCATTCTAGCGGGAGGGCCACAGGAAACATTCAGTACTTC.

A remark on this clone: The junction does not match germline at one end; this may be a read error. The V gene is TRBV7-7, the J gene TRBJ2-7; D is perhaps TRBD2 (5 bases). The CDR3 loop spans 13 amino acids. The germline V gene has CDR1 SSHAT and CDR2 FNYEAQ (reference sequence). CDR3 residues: CASSLALGYEQYF. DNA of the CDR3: TGTGCTAGCAGCTTAGCGCTCGGTTACGAGCAGTACTTC.

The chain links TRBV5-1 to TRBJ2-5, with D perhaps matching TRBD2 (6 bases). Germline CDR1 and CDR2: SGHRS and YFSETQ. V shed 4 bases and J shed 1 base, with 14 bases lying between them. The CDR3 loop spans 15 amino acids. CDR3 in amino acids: CASSLGRGTQETQYF. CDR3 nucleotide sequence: TGCGCCAGCAGCCTTGGGCGCGGGACCCAAGAGACCCAGTACTTC.

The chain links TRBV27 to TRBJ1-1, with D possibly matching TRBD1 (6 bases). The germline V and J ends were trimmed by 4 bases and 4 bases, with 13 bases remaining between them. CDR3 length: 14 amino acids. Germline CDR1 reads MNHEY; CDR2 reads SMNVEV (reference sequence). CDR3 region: CASSSRGTTTEAFF. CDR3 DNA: TGTGCCAGCAGTTCAAGGGGGACAACCACTGAAGCTTTCTTT.

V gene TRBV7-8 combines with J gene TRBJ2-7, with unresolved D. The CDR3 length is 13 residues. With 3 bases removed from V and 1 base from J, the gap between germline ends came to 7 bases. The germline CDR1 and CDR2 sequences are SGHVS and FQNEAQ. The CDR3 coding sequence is TGTGCCAGCAGCTTTGAACCTTCCTACGAGCAGTACTTC. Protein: CASSFEPSYEQYF. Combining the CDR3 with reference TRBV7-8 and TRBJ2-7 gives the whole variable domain GAGVSQSPRYKVAKRGQDVALRCDPISGHVSLFWYQQALGQGPEFLTYFQNEAQLDKSGLPSDRFFAERPEGSVSTLKIQRTQQEDSAVYLCASSFEPSYEQYFGPGTRLTVT.

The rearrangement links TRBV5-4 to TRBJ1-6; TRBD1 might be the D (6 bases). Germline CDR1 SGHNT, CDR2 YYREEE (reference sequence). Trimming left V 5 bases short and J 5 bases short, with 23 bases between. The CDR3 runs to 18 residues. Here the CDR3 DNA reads TGTGCCAGCAGTCCGGCCGGGACACACAACCGCCATAATTCACCCCTCCACTTT. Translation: CASSPAGTHNRHNSPLHF.

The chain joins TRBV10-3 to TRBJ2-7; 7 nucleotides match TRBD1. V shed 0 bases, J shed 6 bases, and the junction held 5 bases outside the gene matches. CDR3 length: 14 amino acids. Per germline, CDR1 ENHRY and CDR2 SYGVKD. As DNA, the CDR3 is TGTGCCATCAGTGAGTCTCAGGGGGTGGGCGAGCAGTACTTC. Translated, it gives CAISESQGVGEQYF.